This entry lists 23 T cell receptor beta chains sequenced from one sample in a study of T cells in Graves' hyperthyroidism and ophthalmopathy. RNA transcripts served as the template for amplifying TCR beta CDR3 regions. TCR CDR3 regions were first amplified by RT-PCR with HTBI primers. MiXCR was run by TCRdb on the multiplex PCR reads, yielding one entry per CDR3 protein. The sample carries approximately 430,000 distinct CDR3 sequences, 15% to 19% recorded once. The sample consisted of blood. All receptors come from a woman younger than 35 with Graves' hyperthyroidism.

This clonotype showed up many times. This chain links TRBV4-1 with TRBJ1-1; D may be TRBD1 (6 bases). CDR1 is MGHRA and CDR2 is YSYEKL in the germline V gene. Trimming removed 2 bases at V and 0 bases at J, with 16 bases between. This CDR3 is 17 amino acids long. This CDR3 is CASSQRQTGLMNTEAFF. CDR3 DNA sequence: TGCGCCAGCAGCCAACGTCAAACAGGGCTCATGAACACTGAAGCTTTCTTT.

The table lists this clonotype with many counts. The chain is built from TRBV7-3 and TRBJ2-3, with 9 bases fitting TRBD2. This CDR3 spans 15 amino acids. Trimming cost V 1 base and J 5 bases; bases outside gene matches: 4. Germline CDR1 SGHTA, CDR2 FQGTGA. CDR3 DNA: TGTGCCAGCAGCTTAAGCGGGGGGGCCGTAGATACGCAGTATTTT. This translates into CASSLSGGAVDTQYF.

This clonotype is categorized as medium-sized (0.01 to 0.1%). This chain connects TRBV9 to TRBJ1-5, with D perhaps TRBD1 (6 bases). The V end was cut by 5 bases, the J end by 5 bases, with 23 bases between. This CDR3 is built from 17 residues. The germline CDR1 and CDR2 sequences are SGDLS and YYNGEE. Written as DNA, the CDR3 is TGTGCCAGCAGTCCTAAGACCAGGGGCCAAGGGGATCAGCCCCAGCATTTT. Protein product: CASSPKTRGQGDQPQHF.

This clonotype was counted once. A clone one base away is much larger, so this may be a read error. This chain connects TRBV4-1 to TRBJ2-7, with D perhaps TRBD1 (6 bases). The CDR3 is made up of 16 amino acids. The V gene lost 2 bases and the J gene lost 1 base, with 15 bases spanning the gap. Germline CDR1 reads MGHRA; CDR2 reads YSYEKL. The CDR3 reads CASSQSPQTGSYEQYF. For the CDR3, the DNA is TGCGCCAGCAGCCAAAGCCCTCAGACAGGATCCTACGAGCAGTACTTC.

This clonotype was recorded at least ten times. The chain has TRBV28 and TRBJ2-7, with D perhaps TRBD1 (6 bases). The germline V gene has CDR1 MDHEN and CDR2 SYDVKM. CDR3 length equals 14 residues. Trimming left V 5 bases short and J 0 bases short, with 11 bases between. The CDR3 coding sequence is TGTGCCAGCAGTCCGTCGACAGGCTCCTACGAGCAGTACTTC. This codes for CASSPSTGSYEQYF.

J is TRBJ2-1 and V is TRBV4-1; 12 positions match TRBD2. The germline CDR1 and CDR2 sequences are MGHRA and YSYEKL. Trimming at V came to 3 bases and at J to 2 bases, leaving 2 bases not matched to a gene. The CDR3 length is 16 residues. The CDR3 sequence is CASSQLAGGTYNEQFF. The CDR3 DNA reads as TGCGCCAGCAGCCAGCTAGCGGGGGGGACCTACAATGAGCAGTTCTTC.

The table lists this clonotype with a few counts. The rearrangement uses TRBV6-1 and TRBJ1-5, with D maybe TRBD1 (6 bases). The CDR3 is 13 residues long. CDR1 and CDR2 (germline): MNHNS, SASEGT. Trimming took off 11 bases at V and 3 bases at J, with 14 bases between the two ends. The CDR3 region has the DNA TGTGCCGGGGGGCCCGGCAACAATCAGCCCCAGCATTTT. Residues: CAGGPGNNQPQHF.

The chain recombines TRBV9 with TRBJ2-1; 10 positions match TRBD2. Germline V gene lookup returns CDR1 SGDLS and CDR2 YYNGEE. V gave up 5 bases and J gave up 6 bases; unmatched junction bases: 5. CDR3 length equals 14 residues. CDR3 sequence: CASRGTSELNEQFF. As DNA, the CDR3 is TGTGCCAGCAGGGGGACTAGCGAACTCAATGAGCAGTTCTTC.

This clonotype was detected ten times or more. This chain links TRBV6-1 with TRBJ2-7; D may correspond to TRBD1 or TRBD2 (5 bases each). The V end lost 5 bases, the J end lost 3 bases, and 17 bases lay between the germline ends. The CDR3 sequence is 15 residues long. Germline CDR1 MNHNS, CDR2 SASEGT. CDR3 sequence (DNA): TGTGCCAGCAGTCCTGGCCTGTGGGACGGCTACGAGCAGTACTTC. Amino acid sequence: CASSPGLWDGYEQYF.

The sample holds a few counts of this clonotype. The chain employs TRBV3-1 and TRBJ2-7, with TRBD2 as a possible D gene (6 bases). Between the trimmed V and J ends, which lost 0 bases and 3 bases, there was a span of 9 bases. Germline V gene sequence: CDR1 LGHDT, CDR2 YNNKEL (reference sequence). This CDR3 has 14 amino acids. The CDR3 DNA follows: TGTGCCAGCAGCCAAGACGCGGGGCGCTACGAGCAGTACTTC. Translating gives CASSQDAGRYEQYF.

In its sample, this clonotype was seen a few times. The V gene is TRBV5-1, the J gene TRBJ2-3; 9 bases fit TRBD1. CDR1 is SGHRS and CDR2 is YFSETQ in the germline V gene. CDR3 length: 17 residues. V shed 2 bases, J shed 1 base, and the junction held 8 bases outside the gene matches. The CDR3 loop is CASSLTGTGIRTDTQYF. Here the CDR3 DNA reads TGCGCCAGCAGCTTAACCGGGACAGGGATCCGCACAGATACGCAGTATTTT.

This clonotype was picked up a small number of times. J is TRBJ1-1 and V is TRBV24-1; D perhaps matches TRBD1 (6 bases). Between the trimmed V and J ends, which lost 0 bases and 5 bases, there was a span of 24 bases. Per germline, CDR1 KGHDR and CDR2 SFDVKD. There are 19 residues in the CDR3. The CDR3 protein is CATSDLSDLTRGARTEAFF. CDR3 DNA: TGTGCCACCAGTGATTTGTCGGATCTCACTCGGGGGGCGCGTACTGAAGCTTTCTTT.

In this sample, this clonotype turned up many times. V is TRBV15 and J is TRBJ2-1, with TRBD2 matching over 9 bases. CDR3 length: 16 residues. The V gene end was trimmed by 1 base and the J gene end by 5 bases; junction bases not matched to a gene: 6. Germline lookup yields CDR1 LNHNV and CDR2 YYDKDF (reference sequence). CDR3 sequence reads: CATSRAREGRNNEQFF. The CDR3 bases are TGTGCCACCAGCAGAGCGCGGGAGGGTCGTAACAATGAGCAGTTCTTC.

This clonotype was seen ten or more times. The chain recombines TRBV28 with TRBJ1-1; perhaps TRBD1 as D (6 bases). The CDR3 has 14 residues. V lost 3 bases and J 4 bases, leaving 12 bases between the germline ends. CDR1 and CDR2 (germline): MDHEN, SYDVKM. This CDR3 reads CASSLRGALTEAFF. CDR3 DNA sequence: TGTGCCAGCAGTTTGCGGGGGGCTCTCACTGAAGCTTTCTTT.

This clonotype was recorded many times. The CDR3 loop is CASSEWRWGQRTYEQYF. CDR3 in DNA: TGTGCCAGCAGTGAATGGCGGTGGGGACAGAGGACCTACGAGCAGTACTTC. The V gene is TRBV25-1, the J gene TRBJ2-7; TRBD1 agrees at 7 bases. Per germline, CDR1 MGHDK and CDR2 SYGVNS. The CDR3 loop spans 17 amino acids. Unmatched junction bases numbered 11, after V lost 1 base and J lost 2 bases.

This clonotype turned up a few times. V is TRBV5-1 and J is TRBJ2-5; 10 bases fit TRBD2. Germline CDR1 reads SGHRS; CDR2 reads YFSETQ. Germline trimming cut 3 bases from V and 3 bases from J; bases unmatched to any gene: 11. This CDR3 comprises 17 residues. As DNA, the CDR3 is TGCGCCAGCAGCTGGAGGGAGGCGCTAGCGGGAGAAGAGACCCAGTACTTC. It codes for CASSWREALAGEETQYF.

This clonotype was recorded a few times. The chain joins TRBV18 to TRBJ1-3; D gene ambiguous. This CDR3 has 15 residues. Germline V gene sequence: CDR1 KGHSH, CDR2 LQKENI. V dropped 0 bases and J dropped 2 bases, with 8 bases sitting between them. The CDR3 reads CASSPPVDPGNTIYF. The CDR3 region has the DNA TGTGCCAGCTCACCACCAGTGGACCCTGGAAACACCATATATTTT.

The J gene is TRBJ2-1, the V gene TRBV27; TRBD2 aligns across 14 bases. Germline V gene data show CDR1 as MNHEY and CDR2 as SMNVEV (reference sequence). The junction had 6 bases not matched to a gene; V was cut back by 1 base and J by 7 bases. The CDR3 extends over 17 amino acids. CDR3 residues: CASSLFRLAGGKNEQFF. The CDR3 coding sequence is TGTGCCAGCAGTTTATTTCGACTAGCGGGAGGGAAGAATGAGCAGTTCTTC.

CDR3 sequence (DNA): TGCGCCAGCACGGGGGGACAGAACTACGAGCAGTACTTC. Its protein product is CASTGGQNYEQYF. This chain connects TRBV10-2 to TRBJ2-7; the D gene could be TRBD1 or TRBD2 (7 bases each). The CDR3 consists of 13 residues. In germline, CDR1 is WSHSY, CDR2 SAAADI. Trimming removed 7 bases at V and 3 bases at J, with 13 bases between.

In its sample, this clonotype was seen many times. This chain connects TRBV20-1 to TRBJ1-2, with a possible D match to TRBD1 (5 bases). CDR1 is DFQATT and CDR2 is SNEGSKA in the germline V gene (reference sequence). Trimming removed 3 bases at V and 5 bases at J, with 16 bases between. There are 14 residues in the CDR3. The CDR3 sequence is CSARGRGMPYGYTF. In DNA form, the CDR3 reads TGCAGTGCTAGGGGACGGGGGATGCCTTATGGCTACACCTTC.

This clonotype has ten or more counts. V gene TRBV28 combines with J gene TRBJ1-5; D perhaps matches TRBD1 (5 bases). The CDR3 is made up of 14 amino acids. Germline loops: CDR1 MDHEN, CDR2 SYDVKM. Trimming stripped 2 bases from V and 4 bases from J, with 9 bases between. The CDR3 DNA sequence: TGTGCCAGCAGTTTACCCCAGGGAAATCAGCCCCAGCATTTT. As protein: CASSLPQGNQPQHF.

This chain joins TRBV6-1 and TRBJ2-5; 8 nucleotides match TRBD1. The CDR3 sequence is 14 residues long. The germline V gene has CDR1 MNHNS and CDR2 SASEGT. With 5 bases clipped from V and 3 bases from J, the junction kept 5 bases outside the gene matches. Here the CDR3 reads CASSRQGAEETQYF. The CDR3 coding sequence is TGTGCCAGCAGTCGGCAGGGGGCCGAAGAGACCCAGTACTTC.

The rearrangement links TRBV29-1 to TRBJ2-1; D gene unclear. CDR1 and CDR2 from the germline V gene are SQVTM and ANQGSEA. Trimming pared 7 bases from V and 0 bases from J, leaving 16 bases between. The CDR3 extends over 15 amino acids. The CDR3 bases are TGCAGCGCTCCGACTTCCTCGAGCTCCTACAATGAGCAGTTCTTC. Protein product: CSAPTSSSSYNEQFF.